This T cell receptor (beta chain) was sequenced for a study of CD8+CD57+ T cells in acquired aplastic anemia (dated by TCRdb to 2017 to 2018). Background for the entire study: DNA extracted from sorted CD4+ and CD8+ cells had a mean of approximately 3 ug, with a range of roughly 0.19 to 27.4 ug. CD8+CD57+ expansion was defined as frequency above the mean frequency observed in healthy subjects.

This clonotype occurred a few times. Its antigen has not been determined. Per-nucleotide qualities are absent, and no much larger clonotype sits a single base away. Flow cytometry had shown CD8+CD57+ cell expansion in the patients selected for sequencing. Severe acquired aplastic anemia was diagnosed in all patients according to International Study of Aplastic Anemia and Agranulocytosis and Camitta criteria. Patients had received no therapy at the time of blood sampling. The study deep-sequenced TCR repertoires of sorted CD4+ and CD8+ blood T cells from severe aplastic anemia patients and healthy subjects. Patients were enrolled in the USA under clinicaltrials.gov protocols 00001620, 01623167, 00001397, 00071045, 00081523 and 00961064. Ficoll-Paque density gradient centrifugation was used to isolate peripheral blood mononuclear cells. Before DNA extraction, CD4+ and CD8+ T cells were sorted with FACS or magnetic beads.

Results the study describes overall, beyond this receptor: CD8+ Simpson's diversity did not differ significantly between patients and healthy controls (P=0.060). Some 30 CD8+ CDR3 sequences were shared between patients and controls but appeared highly expressed in patients and within their immunodominant clones.

Reading the germline V gene (reference sequence) gives CDR1 DFQATT and CDR2 SNEGSKA. From the cysteine up to the phenylalanine, the CDR3 has a length of 11 residues. CDR3 DNA is the only sequence kept; it has 33 bases, read in frame from the first base. V and J lose 4 bases and 2 bases, and a span of 6 bases separates them. Genomic DNA was used as template for profiling of TCR beta VDJ combinations and CDR3 sequences. An Illumina HiSeq 2000 was the platform used for TCR repertoire sequencing. The original methods were these. Repertoire assessment relied on Simpson's diversity index, CDR3 size and DJ length profiles, and TRBV/TRBJ rearrangement plots. The most abundant DNA sequence in the deep sequencing data was defined as the immunodominant clone. CDR3 amino acid sequences were screened for sharing across subjects and were compared with published repertoires and the VDJdb database. TCRdb reanalyzed the raw reads on its own, using fastp at Q25 for trimming and MiXCR for clone calling, and kept in-frame beta chains. Entries that share a CDR3 protein sequence are merged under the most common genes and DNA. For this entry, the V and J calls and clone size follow TCRdb and not the study's own pipeline. A total of 450,000 to 550,000 distinct CDR3 sequences appear in this sample, more than 25% of them only once. Roughly 0.8% of the sample is held by the ten biggest clonotypes.

Material for sequencing was sorted CD4+, CD8+, or CD8+CD57+ T cells (not recorded which) from PBMCs. Recombination connected TRBV20-1 to TRBJ2-7, with the D gene not clear enough to name. The receptor was isolated from a human donor with aplastic anemia. CDR3 sequence: CSATQTYEQYF. The DNA is TGCAGTGCTACTCAAACCTACGAGCAGTACTTC.